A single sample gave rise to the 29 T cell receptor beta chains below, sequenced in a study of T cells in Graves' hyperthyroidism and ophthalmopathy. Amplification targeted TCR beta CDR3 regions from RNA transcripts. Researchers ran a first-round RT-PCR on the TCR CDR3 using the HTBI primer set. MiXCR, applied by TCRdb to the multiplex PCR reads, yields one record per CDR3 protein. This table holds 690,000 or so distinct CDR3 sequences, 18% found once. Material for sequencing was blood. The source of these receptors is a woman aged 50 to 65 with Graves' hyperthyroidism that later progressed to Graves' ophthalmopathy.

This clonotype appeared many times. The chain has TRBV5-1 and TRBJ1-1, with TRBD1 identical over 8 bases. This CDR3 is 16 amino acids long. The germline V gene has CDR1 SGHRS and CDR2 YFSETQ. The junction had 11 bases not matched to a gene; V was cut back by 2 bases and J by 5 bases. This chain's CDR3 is CASSFGQGSTLTEAFF. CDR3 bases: TGCGCCAGCAGCTTTGGACAGGGTTCGACGTTGACTGAAGCTTTCTTT.

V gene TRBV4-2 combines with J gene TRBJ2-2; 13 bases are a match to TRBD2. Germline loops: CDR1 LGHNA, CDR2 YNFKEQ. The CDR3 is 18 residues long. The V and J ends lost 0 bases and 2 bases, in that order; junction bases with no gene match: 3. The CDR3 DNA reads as TGTGCCAGCAGCCAAGATGGACTAGCGGGGGTTAACACCGGGGAGCTGTTTTTT. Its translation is CASSQDGLAGVNTGELFF.

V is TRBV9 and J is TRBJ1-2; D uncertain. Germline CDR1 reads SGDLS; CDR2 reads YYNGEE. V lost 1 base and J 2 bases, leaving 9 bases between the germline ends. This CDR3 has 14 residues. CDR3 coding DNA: TGTGCCAGCAGCGTACGGGCGGCAAACTATGGCTACACCTTC. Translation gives CASSVRAANYGYTF.

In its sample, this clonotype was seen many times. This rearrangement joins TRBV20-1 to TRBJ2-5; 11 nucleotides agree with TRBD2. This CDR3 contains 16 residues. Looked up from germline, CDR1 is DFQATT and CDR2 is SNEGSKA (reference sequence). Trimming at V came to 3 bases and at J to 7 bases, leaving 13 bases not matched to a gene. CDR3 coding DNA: TGCAGTGCTAGGGGGGATAGCGGGGGGGCCCGTATGACCCAGTACTTC. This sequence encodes CSARGDSGGARMTQYF.

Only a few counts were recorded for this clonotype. As DNA, the CDR3 is TGTGCCAGCAGTGAAGACCCCTTCGACAGATTTTATAGCAATCAGCCCCAGCATTTT. It is translated as CASSEDPFDRFYSNQPQHF. This chain uses TRBV6-1 with TRBJ1-5, with D possibly matching TRBD1 (5 bases). V was clipped by 1 base and J by 0 bases, with 19 bases between them. The CDR3 is 19 amino acids. Germline V gene data show CDR1 as MNHNS and CDR2 as SASEGT.

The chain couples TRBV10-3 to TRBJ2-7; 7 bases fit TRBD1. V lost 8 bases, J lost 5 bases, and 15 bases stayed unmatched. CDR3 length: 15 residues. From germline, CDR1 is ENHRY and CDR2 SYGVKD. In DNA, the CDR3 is TGTGCCATCTGGGAAGACAGGGAAGGTCTCAACGAGCAGTACTTC. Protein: CAIWEDREGLNEQYF.

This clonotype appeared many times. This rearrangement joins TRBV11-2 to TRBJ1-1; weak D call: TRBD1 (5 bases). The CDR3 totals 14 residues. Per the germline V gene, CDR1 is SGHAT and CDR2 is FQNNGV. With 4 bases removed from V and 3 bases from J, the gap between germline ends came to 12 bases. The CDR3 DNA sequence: TGTGCCAGCAGCTGGGGGGTTGTGGACACTGAAGCTTTCTTT. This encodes CASSWGVVDTEAFF.

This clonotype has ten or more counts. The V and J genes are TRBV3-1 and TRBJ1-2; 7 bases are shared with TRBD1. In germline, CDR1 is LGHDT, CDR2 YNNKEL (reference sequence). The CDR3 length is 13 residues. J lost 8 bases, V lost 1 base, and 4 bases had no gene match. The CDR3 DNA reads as TGTGCCAGCAGCCAAGGACAGGGACACGGCTACACCTTC. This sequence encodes CASSQGQGHGYTF.

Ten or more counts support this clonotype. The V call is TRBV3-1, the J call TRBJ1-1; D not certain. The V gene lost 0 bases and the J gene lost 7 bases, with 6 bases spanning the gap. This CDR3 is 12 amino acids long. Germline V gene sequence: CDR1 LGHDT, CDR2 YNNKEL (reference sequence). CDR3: CASSQDPIEAFF. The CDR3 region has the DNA TGTGCCAGCAGCCAAGACCCCATTGAAGCTTTCTTT.

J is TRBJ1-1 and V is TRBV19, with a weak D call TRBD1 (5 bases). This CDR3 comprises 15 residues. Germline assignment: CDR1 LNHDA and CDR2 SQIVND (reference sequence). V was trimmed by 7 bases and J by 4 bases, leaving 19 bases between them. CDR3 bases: TGTGCCAGTAATAGAGCACGGCCAGGGAGCACTGAAGCTTTCTTT. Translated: CASNRARPGSTEAFF. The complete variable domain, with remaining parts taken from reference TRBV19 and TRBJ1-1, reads DGGITQSPKYLFRKEGQNVTLSCEQNLNHDAMYWYRQDPGQGLRLIYYSQIVNDFQKGDIAEGYSVSREKKESFPLTVTSAQKNPTAFYLCASNRARPGSTEAFFGQGTRLTVV.

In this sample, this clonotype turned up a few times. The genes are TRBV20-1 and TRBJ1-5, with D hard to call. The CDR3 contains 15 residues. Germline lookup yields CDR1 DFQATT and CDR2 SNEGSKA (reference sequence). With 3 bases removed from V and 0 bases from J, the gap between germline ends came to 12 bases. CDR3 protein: CSASDLGNSNQPQHF. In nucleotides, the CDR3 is TGCAGTGCTAGTGATCTTGGGAATAGCAATCAGCCCCAGCATTTT.

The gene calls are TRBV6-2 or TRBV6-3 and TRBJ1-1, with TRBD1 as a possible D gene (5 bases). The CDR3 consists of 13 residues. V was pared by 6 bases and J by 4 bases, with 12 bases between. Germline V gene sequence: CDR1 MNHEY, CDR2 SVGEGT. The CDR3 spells CASSGRVSTEAFF. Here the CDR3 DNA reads TGTGCCAGCAGCGGCAGGGTGAGCACTGAAGCTTTCTTT.

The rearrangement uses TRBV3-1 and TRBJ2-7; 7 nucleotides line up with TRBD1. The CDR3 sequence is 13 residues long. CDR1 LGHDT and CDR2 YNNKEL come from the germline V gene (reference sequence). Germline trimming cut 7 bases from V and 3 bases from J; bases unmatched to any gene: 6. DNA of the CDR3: TGTGCCAGCACCAGCCGGACAGGCTACGAGCAGTACTTC. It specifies CASTSRTGYEQYF.

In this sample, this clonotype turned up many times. CDR3 sequence: CAWSVEETQYF. In nucleotides, the CDR3 is TGTGCCTGGAGTGTTGAGGAGACCCAGTACTTC. The chain carries TRBV30 and TRBJ2-5; D gene unclear. V gave up 0 bases and J gave up 5 bases, with 4 bases separating them. From germline, CDR1 is GTSNPN and CDR2 SVGIG (reference sequence). This CDR3 is 11 amino acids long.

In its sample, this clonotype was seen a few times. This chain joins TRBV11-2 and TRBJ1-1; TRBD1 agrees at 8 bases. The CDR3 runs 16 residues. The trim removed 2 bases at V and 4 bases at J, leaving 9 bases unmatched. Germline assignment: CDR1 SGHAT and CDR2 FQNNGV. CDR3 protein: CASSLTLVTGATEAFF. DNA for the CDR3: TGTGCCAGCAGCTTAACTCTAGTGACAGGGGCCACTGAAGCTTTCTTT.

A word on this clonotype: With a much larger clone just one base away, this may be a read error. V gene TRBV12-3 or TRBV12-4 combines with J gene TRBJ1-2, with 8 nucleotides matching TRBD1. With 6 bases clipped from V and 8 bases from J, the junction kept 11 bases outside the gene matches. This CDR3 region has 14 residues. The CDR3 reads CASSPRQGTGGYTF. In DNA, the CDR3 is TGTGCCAGCAGCCCTCGACAGGGGACGGGCGGCTACACCTTC.

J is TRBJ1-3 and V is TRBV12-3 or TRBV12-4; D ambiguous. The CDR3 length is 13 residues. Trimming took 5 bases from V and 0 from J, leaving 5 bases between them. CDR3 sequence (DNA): TGTGCCAGCAGTAAAAACTCTGGAAACACCATATATTTT. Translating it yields CASSKNSGNTIYF.

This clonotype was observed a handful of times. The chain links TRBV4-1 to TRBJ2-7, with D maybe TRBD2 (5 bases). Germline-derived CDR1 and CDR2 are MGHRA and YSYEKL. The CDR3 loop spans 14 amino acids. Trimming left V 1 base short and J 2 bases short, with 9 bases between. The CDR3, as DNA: TGCGCCAGCAGCCAAGCGGGGTTTGCCTACGAGCAGTACTTC. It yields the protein CASSQAGFAYEQYF.

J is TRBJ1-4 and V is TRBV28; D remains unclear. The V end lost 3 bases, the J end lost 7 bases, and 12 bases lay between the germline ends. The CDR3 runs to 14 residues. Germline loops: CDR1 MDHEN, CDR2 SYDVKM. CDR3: CASSLVEGGEKLFF. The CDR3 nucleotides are TGTGCCAGCAGTTTGGTCGAGGGAGGTGAAAAACTGTTTTTT.

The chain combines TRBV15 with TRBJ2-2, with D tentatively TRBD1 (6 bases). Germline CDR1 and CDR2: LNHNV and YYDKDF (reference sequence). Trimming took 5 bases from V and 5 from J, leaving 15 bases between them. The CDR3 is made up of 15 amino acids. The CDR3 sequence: CATSQIQGTTGELFF. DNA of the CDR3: TGTGCCACCAGCCAGATCCAGGGGACGACCGGGGAGCTGTTTTTT. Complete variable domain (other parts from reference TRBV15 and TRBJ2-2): DAMVIQNPRYQVTQFGKPVTLSCSQTLNHNVMYWYQQKSSQAPKLLFHYYDKDFNNEADTPDNFQSRRPNTSFCFLDIRSPGLGDTAMYLCATSQIQGTTGELFFGEGSRLTVL.

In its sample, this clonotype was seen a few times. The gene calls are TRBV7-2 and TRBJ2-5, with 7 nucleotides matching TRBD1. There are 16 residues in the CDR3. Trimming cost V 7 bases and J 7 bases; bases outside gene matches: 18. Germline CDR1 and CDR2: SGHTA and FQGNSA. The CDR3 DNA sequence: TGTGCCAGCAACATCCCCGGGACAGCCGAAGTTTGGACCCAGTACTTC. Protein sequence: CASNIPGTAEVWTQYF.

The CDR3 reads CASTIAHLNTEAFF. The CDR3 DNA is TGTGCCAGTACTATAGCACATCTGAACACTGAAGCTTTCTTT. The V call is TRBV4-2, the J call TRBJ1-1; D is unresolved. CDR3 length equals 14 residues. The germline V gene encodes CDR1 LGHNA and CDR2 YNFKEQ. Trimming pared 9 bases from V and 0 bases from J, leaving 14 bases between.

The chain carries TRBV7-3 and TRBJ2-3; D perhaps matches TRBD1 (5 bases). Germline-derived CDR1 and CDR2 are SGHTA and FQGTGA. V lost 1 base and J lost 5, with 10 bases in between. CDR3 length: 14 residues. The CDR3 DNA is TGTGCCAGCAGCTTAAGTGGGGCCGAAGATACGCAGTATTTT. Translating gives CASSLSGAEDTQYF. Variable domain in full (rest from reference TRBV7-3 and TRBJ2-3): GAGVSQTPSNKVTEKGKYVELRCDPISGHTALYWYRQSLGQGPEFLIYFQGTGAADDSGLPNDRFFAVRPEGSVSTLKIQRTERGDSAVYLCASSLSGAEDTQYFGPGTRLTVL.

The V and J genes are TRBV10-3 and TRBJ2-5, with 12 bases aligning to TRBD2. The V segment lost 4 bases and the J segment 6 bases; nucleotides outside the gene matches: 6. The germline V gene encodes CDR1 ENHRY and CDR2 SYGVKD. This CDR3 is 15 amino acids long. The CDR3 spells CAISGTSGDTQTQYF. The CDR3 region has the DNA TGTGCCATCAGTGGGACTAGCGGGGATACTCAGACCCAGTACTTC.

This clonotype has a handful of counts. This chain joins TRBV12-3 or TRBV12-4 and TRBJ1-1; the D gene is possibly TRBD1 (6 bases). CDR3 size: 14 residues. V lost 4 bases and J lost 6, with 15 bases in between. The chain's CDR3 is CASSSNRDGAEAFF. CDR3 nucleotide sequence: TGTGCCAGCAGTTCAAACAGGGACGGCGCTGAAGCTTTCTTT.

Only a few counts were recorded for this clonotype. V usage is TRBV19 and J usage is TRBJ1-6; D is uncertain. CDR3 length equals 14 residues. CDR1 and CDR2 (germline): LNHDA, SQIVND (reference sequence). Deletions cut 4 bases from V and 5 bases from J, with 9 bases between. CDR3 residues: CASSTSRDNSPLHF. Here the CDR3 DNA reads TGTGCCAGTAGTACATCAAGGGATAATTCACCCCTCCACTTT.

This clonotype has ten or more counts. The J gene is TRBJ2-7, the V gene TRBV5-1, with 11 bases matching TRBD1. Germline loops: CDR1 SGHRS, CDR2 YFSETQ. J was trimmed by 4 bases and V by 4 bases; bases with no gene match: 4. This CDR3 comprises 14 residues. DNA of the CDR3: TGCGCCAGCAGCATTGGACAGGGGGCATACGAGCAGTACTTC. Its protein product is CASSIGQGAYEQYF.

The CDR3 region is CASSPTPQGVREKLFF. In DNA, the CDR3 is TGTGCCAGCAGCCCAACTCCACAGGGCGTGAGGGAAAAACTGTTTTTT. The rearrangement links TRBV7-9 to TRBJ1-4; TRBD1 might be the D (6 bases). The CDR3 has 16 amino acids. From germline, CDR1 is SEHNR and CDR2 FQNEAQ (reference sequence). Trimming left V 5 bases short and J 8 bases short, with 21 bases between.

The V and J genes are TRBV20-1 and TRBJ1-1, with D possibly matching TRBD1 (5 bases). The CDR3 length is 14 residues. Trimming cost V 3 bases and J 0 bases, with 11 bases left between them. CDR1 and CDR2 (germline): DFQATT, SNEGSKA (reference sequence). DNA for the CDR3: TGCAGTGCTAGTTGGGGCAGGGTGAACACTGAAGCTTTCTTT. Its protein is CSASWGRVNTEAFF.